A single sample is the source of the 7 T cell receptor beta chains below, sequenced in a study of cytomegalovirus exposure and HLA in healthy donors. The PCR ran on 60 Vbeta and 13 Jbeta primers. Profiling relied on immunoSEQ multiplex PCR, and the TCRdb table lists in-frame clones only, not all of them. The sample holds roughly 120,000 clones, 65% to 80% seen once. The specimen was PBMCs. These TCRs come from a woman between 40 and 55 years old in good health and CMV-seropositive.

The CDR3 coding sequence is TGTGCCAGCAGTTGGGGGGCTAGCGGGTACGAGCAGTACTTC. The encoded protein is CASSWGASGYEQYF. This chain connects TRBV6-6 to TRBJ2-7; 8 nucleotides match TRBD2. Germline V CDR1 and CDR2: MNHNY, SVGAGI (reference sequence). V trimming: 4 bases; J trimming: 4 bases; junction bases outside the gene matches: 6. CDR3 length equals 14 residues.

This clone showed up just a few times. The CDR3 DNA sequence: TGTGCCAGCAGCTCCTCCCCGGGGGGGTCGGGTGTTGAGCAGTTCTTC. This sequence encodes CASSSSPGGSGVEQFF. The chain has TRBV5-4 and TRBJ2-1; 8 nucleotides match TRBD2. Trimming cost V 3 bases and J 9 bases; bases outside gene matches: 14. There are 16 residues in the CDR3. Germline loops: CDR1 SGHNT, CDR2 YYREEE (reference sequence).

The chain employs TRBV7-3 and TRBJ1-2; a possible D gene is TRBD1 (5 bases). Germline lookup yields CDR1 SGHTA and CDR2 FQGTGA. The CDR3 is 13 amino acids. V lost 5 bases, J lost 7 bases, and 14 bases lay in between. CDR3 DNA sequence: TGTGCCAGCAGCCCGGGGGGGGTCCCTGGCTACACCTTC. Its protein product is CASSPGGVPGYTF. Looking up the rest from reference TRBV7-3 and TRBJ1-2 gives the full variable domain: GAGVSQTPSNKVTEKGKYVELRCDPISGHTALYWYRQSLGQGPEFLIYFQGTGAADDSGLPNDRFFAVRPEGSVSTLKIQRTERGDSAVYLCASSPGGVPGYTFGSGTRLTVV.

This clone was counted once. This rearrangement joins TRBV7-8 to TRBJ2-7; 9 positions agree with TRBD1. The CDR3 consists of 15 residues. Losses at the gene ends were 1 base for V and 4 bases for J; bases not matched to a gene: 5. Germline CDR1 is SGHVS and CDR2 is FQNEAQ. CDR3 coding DNA: TGTGCCAGCAGCTTAGAGGGGACAGGGTGGTACGAGCAGTACTTC. This sequence encodes CASSLEGTGWYEQYF.

The chain is built from TRBV7-3 and TRBJ2-3; D is ambiguous. The CDR3 loop spans 12 amino acids. The germline V gene has CDR1 SGHTA and CDR2 FQGTGA. Between the trimmed V and J ends, which lost 5 bases and 4 bases, there was a span of 7 bases. In nucleotides, the CDR3 is TGTGCCAGCAGCCCCTACCCAGATACGCAGTATTTT. Residues: CASSPYPDTQYF.

The chain uses TRBV6-1 and TRBJ1-1, with TRBD1 matching over 10 bases. V was pared by 7 bases and J by 5 bases, with 4 bases of the junction left unmatched. The V gene's germline CDR1 is MNHNS and CDR2 SASEGT. This CDR3 has 13 residues. The CDR3 is CASTTGGWTEAFF. The DNA for the CDR3 is TGTGCCAGCACGACAGGGGGCTGGACTGAAGCTTTCTTT.

This clone was detected once. This chain uses TRBV30 with TRBJ1-2, with a tentative D call TRBD1 (6 bases). Germline CDR1 is GTSNPN and CDR2 is SVGIG (reference sequence). This CDR3 is built from 13 residues. The V end was cut by 0 bases, the J end by 8 bases, with 13 bases between. The CDR3 loop is CAWSVGGARGYTF. CDR3 nucleotide sequence: TGTGCCTGGAGTGTTGGGGGCGCTAGGGGCTACACCTTC.